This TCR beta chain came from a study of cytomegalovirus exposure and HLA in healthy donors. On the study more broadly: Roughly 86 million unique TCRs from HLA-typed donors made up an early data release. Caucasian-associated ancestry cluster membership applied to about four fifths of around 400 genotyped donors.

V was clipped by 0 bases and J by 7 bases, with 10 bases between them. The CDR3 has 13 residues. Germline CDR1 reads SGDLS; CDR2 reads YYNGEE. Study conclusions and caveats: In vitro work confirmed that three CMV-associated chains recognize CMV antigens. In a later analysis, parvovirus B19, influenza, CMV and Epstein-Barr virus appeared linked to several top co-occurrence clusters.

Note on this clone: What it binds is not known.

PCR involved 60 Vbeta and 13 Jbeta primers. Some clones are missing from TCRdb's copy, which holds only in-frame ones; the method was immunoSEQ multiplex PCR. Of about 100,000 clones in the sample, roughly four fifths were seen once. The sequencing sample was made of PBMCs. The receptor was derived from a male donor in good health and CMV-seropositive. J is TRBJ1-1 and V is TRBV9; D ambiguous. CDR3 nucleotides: TGTGCCAGCAGCGTAGTTCCCTCCCGTGAAGCTTTCTTT. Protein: CASSVVPSREAFF.